This T cell receptor beta chain was sequenced during a study of T cell responses to AZD1222 COVID-19 vaccine. Whole-study results and caveats: Reports say nearly half of spike-specific TCRs go after unmutated variant regions. Following two doses of AZD1222, Spike-specific TCR breadth and depth rose. The donor group comprised mostly white British people and more females; the analysis possibly underestimated clonal diversity.

Data came from immunoSEQ multiplex PCR; TCRdb stores just in-frame clones and leaves some out. The sample lists roughly 160,000 clones; around 89% were seen once. Of note for this clone: The antigen remains unidentified.

Germline V gene lookup returns CDR1 LNHDA and CDR2 SQIVND (reference sequence). The CDR3 is 16 residues long. V lost 4 bases, J lost 8 bases, and 11 bases stayed unmatched. The chain employs TRBV19 and TRBJ1-4, with TRBD1 matching 9 bases. Here the sequenced sample was peripheral blood, taken 28 days after the second AZD1222 dose. This TCR was recovered from an adult who received the AZD1222 COVID-19 vaccine. CDR3: CASSTGQGRVREKLFF. DNA of the CDR3: TGTGCCAGTAGTACAGGACAGGGGCGAGTAAGGGAAAAACTGTTTTTT. Supplemented by reference TRBV19 and TRBJ1-4, the full variable domain reads DGGITQSPKYLFRKEGQNVTLSCEQNLNHDAMYWYRQDPGQGLRLIYYSQIVNDFQKGDIAEGYSVSREKKESFPLTVTSAQKNPTAFYLCASSTGQGRVREKLFFGSGTQLSVL.